This TCR beta chain was observed in a study of T cell clones after liver transplantation. Only in-frame clones appear in the TCRdb table, and some are missing; sequencing was by immunoSEQ multiplex PCR. In the table there are 93,000 or so clones, about 80% of which are singletons. From germline, CDR1 is SGHVS and CDR2 FQNEAQ. This CDR3 has 15 residues. J was trimmed by 4 bases and V by 1 base; bases with no gene match: 3. The chain joins TRBV7-8 to TRBJ1-4; 7 nucleotides agree with TRBD1. The specimen was CD4+ T cells from blood, collected around 50 months after liver transplant. The TCR comes from a human patient who received a liver transplant. The graft donor may have given rise to some T cells. This CDR3 is CASSLETGRNEKLFF. CDR3 coding DNA: TGTGCCAGCAGCTTAGAGACAGGGCGTAATGAAAAACTGTTTTTT. Together with reference TRBV7-8 and TRBJ1-4, the CDR3 gives the full variable domain: GAGVSQSPRYKVAKRGQDVALRCDPISGHVSLFWYQQALGQGPEFLTYFQNEAQLDKSGLPSDRFFAERPEGSVSTLKIQRTQQEDSAVYLCASSLETGRNEKLFFGSGTQLSVL.